This paragraph covers one T cell receptor beta chain sequence. These data belong to a study of blood T cell repertoires in COVID-19. Study details: PBMCs, B-cell-depleted T cells, or T cells were the source of the cDNA or gDNA that made up the material.

The authors' processing: For nucleated cells, counts were estimated from reference gene primer amplification. Profiling relied on immunoSEQ multiplex PCR, and the TCRdb table lists in-frame clones only, not all of them. V, J and clone size are those of that table, while D and trimming were read from the DNA. This sample has some 72,000 clones, with approximately 80% found just once. Seattle researchers signed up patients amid active infection and tracked them longitudinally. This receptor was obtained from a man aged 50 to 60 with COVID-19, enrolled during active disease. The sequenced material came from peripheral blood.

The CDR3 coding sequence is TGTGCCAGCAGCCTCGGACTAGAGGCCGGGGAGCTGTTTTTT. Translating it yields CASSLGLEAGELFF. This rearrangement joins TRBV28 to TRBJ2-2; TRBD2 aligns across 7 bases. The trim removed 6 bases at V and 6 bases at J, leaving 7 bases unmatched. Germline CDR1 is MDHEN and CDR2 is SYDVKM. The CDR3 extends over 14 amino acids.